The next 32 T cell receptor beta chains were all read from a single sample in a study of blood T cells in healthy people across ages. A second roughly 6 to 11 cycle PCR used barcoded and J-beta primers. TCRdb passed the 5' RACE reads through MiXCR, listing each CDR3 protein once. The data show about 1.6 million distinct CDR3 sequences, roughly 32% seen once. Material: blood. All receptors derive from a woman in her thirties in good health.

There are a few counts of this clonotype. V and J are TRBV28 and TRBJ1-2; no reliable D call. Per the germline V gene, CDR1 is MDHEN and CDR2 is SYDVKM. The length of the CDR3 is 13 residues. Trimming cost V 3 bases and J 5 bases, with 10 bases left between them. The CDR3 region has the DNA TGTGCCAGCAGTTTTAAGCCAAATTATGGCTACACCTTC. Protein product: CASSFKPNYGYTF.

On this clonotype itself: One base away lies a much larger clone, so this may be a sequencing read error. In nucleotides, the CDR3 is TGCAGCGTCACGTTGGACAGGGGCGAGCAGTACTTC. It translates to CSVTLDRGEQYF. The V call is TRBV29-1, the J call TRBJ2-5, with TRBD1 matching 9 bases. The better agreement between TRBJ2-7 and the DNA end casts doubt on the J call. CDR3 length equals 12 residues. Germline CDR1 reads SQVTM; CDR2 reads ANQGSEA.

This clonotype was detected only a few times. This rearrangement joins TRBV5-6 to TRBJ2-1, with 8 bases matching TRBD2. The germline gives CDR1 SGHDT, CDR2 YYEEEE. The CDR3 consists of 15 residues. V dropped 1 base and J dropped 5; count of bases not matched to a gene: 5. CDR3 residues: CASSLSSGYHNEQFF. CDR3 DNA sequence: TGTGCCAGCAGCTTGTCTAGCGGGTATCACAATGAGCAGTTCTTC. The whole variable domain, remainder taken from reference TRBV5-6 and TRBJ2-1, is DAGVTQSPTHLIKTRGQQVTLRCSPKSGHDTVSWYQQALGQGPQFIFQYYEEEERQRGNFPDRFSGHQFPNYSSELNVNALLLGDSALYLCASSLSSGYHNEQFFGPGTRLTVL.

This clonotype came up many times. J is TRBJ1-2 and V is TRBV29-1; maybe TRBD1 (6 bases). The CDR3 totals 12 residues. Germline CDR1 SQVTM, CDR2 ANQGSEA. The ends were cut back, 3 bases at V and 5 bases at J, with 10 bases in the middle. Here the CDR3 reads CSVDRGDYGYTF. CDR3 in DNA: TGCAGCGTTGATAGGGGGGATTATGGCTACACCTTC.

The J gene is TRBJ2-1, the V gene TRBV20-1; 7 nucleotides agree with TRBD2. The V gene end was trimmed by 3 bases and the J gene end by 6 bases; junction bases not matched to a gene: 14. The CDR3 sequence is 16 residues long. Germline assignment: CDR1 DFQATT and CDR2 SNEGSKA (reference sequence). CDR3 region: CSASPKLAGARNEQFF. The CDR3 nucleotides read TGCAGTGCTAGTCCTAAACTGGCGGGAGCACGCAATGAGCAGTTCTTC.

The rearrangement joins TRBV7-3 to TRBJ2-1, with D maybe TRBD2 (7 bases). From germline, CDR1 is SGHTA and CDR2 FQGTGA. V was pared by 5 bases and J by 6 bases, with 17 bases between. The length of the CDR3 is 15 residues. CDR3 protein: CASSPQGTTLNEQFF. The CDR3 DNA reads TGTGCCAGCAGCCCCCAGGGGACTACTCTCAATGAGCAGTTCTTC.

The chain links TRBV13 to TRBJ2-7; D gene unclear. The V end was cut by 5 bases, the J end by 3 bases, with 14 bases between. The CDR3 consists of 14 residues. Germline CDR1 and CDR2: PRHDT and FYEKMQ (reference sequence). CDR3 sequence reads: CASSEVGGLYEQYF. CDR3 sequence (DNA): TGTGCCAGCAGCGAGGTTGGCGGCCTCTACGAGCAGTACTTC. The complete variable domain, with remaining parts taken from reference TRBV13 and TRBJ2-7, reads AAGVIQSPRHLIKEKRETATLKCYPIPRHDTVYWYQQGPGQDPQFLISFYEKMQSDKGSIPDRFSAQQFSDYHSELNMSSLELGDSALYFCASSEVGGLYEQYFGPGTRLTVT.

V and J are TRBV4-2 and TRBJ2-1, with 9 bases fitting TRBD2. Germline assignment: CDR1 LGHNA and CDR2 YNFKEQ. CDR3 length: 20 amino acids. V lost 3 bases, J lost 5 bases, and 20 bases stayed unmatched. The CDR3 DNA is TGTGCCAGCAGCCAGTCCCTAGCGGGGACCCAGTCCCGGAGGGACAATGAGCAGTTCTTC. Residues: CASSQSLAGTQSRRDNEQFF.

This clonotype appeared a few times. The chain links TRBV7-9 to TRBJ1-2; 11 bases are a match to TRBD1. CDR3 length: 16 amino acids. The germline gives CDR1 SEHNR, CDR2 FQNEAQ (reference sequence). Germline trimming cut 5 bases from V and 0 bases from J; bases unmatched to any gene: 5. CDR3 sequence (DNA): TGTGCCAGCAGCCTGGGACAGGGGGTCACTAACTATGGCTACACCTTC. It is translated as CASSLGQGVTNYGYTF.

In the case of this clonotype: The conserved final phenylalanine or tryptophan is absent from the CDR3, which likely points to a read error. The V gene is TRBV6-1, the J gene TRBJ2-7; perhaps TRBD1 as D (5 bases). This CDR3 comprises 14 residues. CDR1 is MNHNS, CDR2 SASEGT, per germline. Trimming removed 8 bases from V and 2 bases from J, with 16 bases in between. The CDR3 nucleotides read TGTGCCAGCCACCGTGAGTGGGGCCCCTACGAGCAGTACCTC. Protein sequence: CASHREWGPYEQYL.

This chain uses TRBV12-3 or TRBV12-4 with TRBJ2-3, with 9 bases fitting TRBD2. J gave up 4 bases and V 5 bases, and 7 bases lay outside the gene matches. This CDR3 spans 15 amino acids. The CDR3 DNA is TGTGCCAGCAGTGAGAGCGGGGGGAGCGCAGATACGCAGTATTTT. Translating gives CASSESGGSADTQYF.

There are many counts of this clonotype. The chain has TRBV29-1 and TRBJ2-5; D perhaps matches TRBD2 (5 bases). V dropped 3 bases and J dropped 5 bases, with 10 bases sitting between them. CDR1 is SQVTM and CDR2 is ANQGSEA in the germline V gene. This CDR3 region has 12 residues. Here the CDR3 reads CSVDRGTETQYF. CDR3 DNA sequence: TGCAGCGTTGATCGGGGAACGGAGACCCAGTACTTC.

V usage is TRBV7-9 and J usage is TRBJ1-3, with D hard to call. This CDR3 contains 14 residues. Germline values: CDR1 SEHNR, CDR2 FQNEAQ (reference sequence). The V end lost 5 bases, the J end lost 1 base, and 9 bases lay between the germline ends. The CDR3 spells CASSATRSGNTIYF. CDR3 sequence (DNA): TGTGCCAGCAGCGCGACAAGATCTGGAAACACCATATATTTT.

The chain has TRBV6-5 and TRBJ2-1; a possible D gene is TRBD1 (7 bases). CDR3 length: 17 amino acids. In germline, CDR1 is MNHEY, CDR2 SVGAGI. V was cut by 4 bases and J by 6 bases, with 22 bases left in between. The DNA of the CDR3 is TGTGCCAGCAGTTTACTCAGGGGGGCGGAGGCGGTCAATGAGCAGTTCTTC. This gives the protein CASSLLRGAEAVNEQFF.

This rearrangement joins TRBV18 to TRBJ1-4; possibly TRBD1 for D (5 bases). Between the trimmed V and J ends, which lost 2 bases and 8 bases, there was a span of 12 bases. The length of the CDR3 is 14 residues. Germline-derived CDR1 and CDR2 are KGHSH and LQKENI. In DNA, the CDR3 is TGTGCCAGCTCACCAAATCAGGGCCCGGAAAAACTGTTTTTT. Residues: CASSPNQGPEKLFF. The full variable domain, completed using reference TRBV18 and TRBJ1-4, is NAGVMQNPRHLVRRRGQEARLRCSPMKGHSHVYWYRQLPEEGLKFMVYLQKENIIDESGMPKERFSAEFPKEGPSILRIQQVVRGDSAAYFCASSPNQGPEKLFFGSGTQLSVL.

The chain uses TRBV11-2 and TRBJ2-4; 7 bases align to TRBD1. The CDR3 is made up of 14 amino acids. Germline CDR1 SGHAT, CDR2 FQNNGV. The V and J ends lost 5 bases and 2 bases, in that order; junction bases with no gene match: 3. CDR3: CASSPQGSKNIQYF. CDR3 in DNA: TGTGCCAGCAGCCCACAGGGGTCCAAAAACATTCAGTACTTC.

This chain joins TRBV20-1 and TRBJ2-1; 9 bases map to TRBD2. Germline V gene lookup returns CDR1 DFQATT and CDR2 SNEGSKA (reference sequence). V dropped 5 bases and J dropped 7; count of bases not matched to a gene: 12. The CDR3 has 15 residues. The CDR3 DNA is TGCAGTGCTTTTTCCTTAGCGGGGGCTTTTAATGAGCAGTTCTTC. Protein: CSAFSLAGAFNEQFF.

J is TRBJ1-6 and V is TRBV5-4; possible D gene TRBD1, 6 bases. CDR3 length: 15 amino acids. CDR1 and CDR2 (germline): SGHNT, YYREEE (reference sequence). Trimming took 0 bases from V and 12 from J, leaving 16 bases between them. The CDR3 spells CASSLGYRQAEPLHF. DNA for the CDR3: TGTGCCAGCAGCTTGGGGTACAGACAGGCAGAACCCCTCCACTTT.

V gene TRBV7-2 combines with J gene TRBJ2-7; possible D gene TRBD1, 6 bases. The CDR3 totals 15 residues. Germline loops: CDR1 SGHTA, CDR2 FQGNSA. Trimming removed 0 bases at V and 4 bases at J, with 13 bases between. CDR3 protein: CASSLARGTYYEQYF. CDR3 in DNA: TGTGCCAGCAGCTTAGCTAGGGGGACCTATTACGAGCAGTACTTC.

This clonotype was picked up a small number of times. V gene TRBV7-9 combines with J gene TRBJ1-3, with D possibly matching TRBD1 (6 bases). This CDR3 is built from 18 residues. Per germline, CDR1 SEHNR and CDR2 FQNEAQ (reference sequence). The V end was cut by 6 bases, the J end by 0 bases, with 21 bases between. This CDR3 is CASSPRYLTGFSGNTIYF. CDR3 coding DNA: TGTGCCAGCAGTCCGCGATACTTGACAGGCTTCTCTGGAAACACCATATATTTT. The full variable domain, with the rest looked up from reference TRBV7-9 and TRBJ1-3, is DTGVSQNPRHKITKRGQNVTFRCDPISEHNRLYWYRQTLGQGPEFLTYFQNEAQLEKSRLLSDRFSAERPKGSFSTLEIQRTEQGDSAMYLCASSPRYLTGFSGNTIYFGEGSWLTVV.

V gene TRBV15 combines with J gene TRBJ2-1; 8 positions agree with TRBD1. In germline, CDR1 is LNHNV, CDR2 YYDKDF (reference sequence). The CDR3 runs to 14 residues. Trimming at V came to 4 bases and at J to 8 bases, leaving 7 bases not matched to a gene. CDR3 DNA sequence: TGTGCCACCAGCAAAAACGCAGGGGGCTATGAGCAGTTCTTC. Translated, it gives CATSKNAGGYEQFF.

This clonotype was seen repeatedly, ten times or more. V is TRBV29-1 and J is TRBJ1-2; 9 bases fit TRBD1. With V trimmed by 4 bases and J by 6 bases, 0 bases remained unmatched. The CDR3 is 11 residues long. Germline assignment: CDR1 SQVTM and CDR2 ANQGSEA. The chain's CDR3 is CSVGQGDGYTF. CDR3 DNA sequence: TGCAGCGTTGGACAGGGGGATGGCTACACCTTC. The full variable domain, rest sourced from reference TRBV29-1 and TRBJ1-2, is SAVISQKPSRDICQRGTSLTIQCQVDSQVTMMFWYRQQPGQSLTLIATANQGSEATYESGFVIDKFPISRPNLTFSTLTVSNMSPEDSSIYLCSVGQGDGYTFGSGTRLTVV.

The rearrangement joins TRBV2 to TRBJ2-3; tentatively, D is TRBD1 (5 bases). The CDR3 is made up of 15 amino acids. The germline V gene has CDR1 SNHLY and CDR2 FYNNEI. The ends were cut back, 5 bases at V and 2 bases at J, with 14 bases in the middle. CDR3 in DNA: TGTGCCAGCAGTCAACCCTTAGGGGCCACAGATACGCAGTATTTT. This codes for CASSQPLGATDTQYF.

This clonotype has more than one count but fewer than ten. The rearrangement joins TRBV6-5 to TRBJ2-7, with unresolved D. V lost 5 bases and J lost 3, with 14 bases in between. The CDR3 runs to 14 residues. CDR1 and CDR2 (germline): MNHEY, SVGAGI. CDR3 bases: TGTGCCAGCAGTGAGTCCCCCCACCTCTACGAGCAGTACTTC. Amino acids: CASSESPHLYEQYF.

This clonotype was detected only a few times. CDR3 sequence reads: CASSHIARNEQFF. In nucleotides, the CDR3 is TGTGCCAGCAGCCATATAGCGAGAAATGAGCAGTTCTTC. The rearrangement links TRBV3-1 to TRBJ2-1; D is perhaps TRBD2 (5 bases). This CDR3 region has 13 residues. Germline values: CDR1 LGHDT, CDR2 YNNKEL (reference sequence). V was trimmed by 3 bases and J by 7 bases, leaving 10 bases between them.

This clonotype was seen more than once but under ten times. This rearrangement joins TRBV9 to TRBJ2-1, with 10 bases that match TRBD2. J lost 7 bases, V lost 0 bases, and 16 bases had no gene match. The CDR3 runs 19 residues. From germline, CDR1 is SGDLS and CDR2 YYNGEE. The CDR3 protein is CASSVGAGQRGGQLNEQFF. The CDR3 coding sequence is TGTGCCAGCAGCGTAGGGGCCGGGCAGCGGGGGGGCCAGTTGAATGAGCAGTTCTTC. The variable domain in full, completed from reference TRBV9 and TRBJ2-1, reads DSGVTQTPKHLITATGQRVTLRCSPRSGDLSVYWYQQSLDQGLQFLIQYYNGEERAKGNILERFSAQQFPDLHSELNLSSLELGDSALYFCASSVGAGQRGGQLNEQFFGPGTRLTVL.

The gene calls are TRBV6-1 and TRBJ1-5; TRBD1 matches at 7 bases. Germline V gene data show CDR1 as MNHNS and CDR2 as SASEGT. This CDR3 has 16 amino acids. V dropped 1 base and J dropped 3; count of bases not matched to a gene: 6. The DNA for the CDR3 is TGTGCCAGCAGTGAAGGGGACAGAGCTTTCAATCAGCCCCAGCATTTT. Its protein product is CASSEGDRAFNQPQHF.

In its sample, this clonotype was seen a few times. The rearrangement uses TRBV4-2 and TRBJ2-7; possible D gene TRBD2, 7 bases. Trimming removed 4 bases at V and 6 bases at J, with 22 bases between. The CDR3 has 16 amino acids. Per germline, CDR1 LGHNA and CDR2 YNFKEQ. The CDR3 region has the DNA TGTGCCAGCAGCCCGGCCAACCCACGAGGGGGGGCCGAGCAGTACTTC. Translated: CASSPANPRGGAEQYF.

The chain joins TRBV3-1 to TRBJ2-7, with TRBD2 matching over 9 bases. Germline CDR1 LGHDT, CDR2 YNNKEL (reference sequence). V trimming: 2 bases; J trimming: 4 bases; junction bases outside the gene matches: 6. The CDR3 is 15 amino acids. CDR3 loop: CASSQSGGPDYEQYF. The CDR3 DNA sequence: TGTGCCAGCAGCCAAAGCGGGGGGCCGGATTACGAGCAGTACTTC.

In its sample, this clonotype was seen a few times. The V call is TRBV7-3, the J call TRBJ1-1; tentative D call: TRBD1 (5 bases). CDR1 is SGHTA and CDR2 is FQGTGA in the germline V gene. The CDR3 has 15 amino acids. V lost 5 bases, J lost 7 bases, and 20 bases lay in between. The CDR3 DNA follows: TGTGCCAGCAGCGAGGGACCTTTGGAGGATAATGAAGCTTTCTTT. Protein: CASSEGPLEDNEAFF.

This chain joins TRBV20-1 and TRBJ1-5; a possible D gene is TRBD1 (5 bases). Germline CDR1 reads DFQATT; CDR2 reads SNEGSKA (reference sequence). The V gene lost 3 bases and the J gene lost 6 bases, with 15 bases spanning the gap. CDR3 length equals 14 residues. For the CDR3, the DNA is TGCAGTGCTAGGTTTGGGGCTGGGACTCAGCCCCAGCATTTT. This sequence encodes CSARFGAGTQPQHF.

The J gene is TRBJ1-1, the V gene TRBV24-1; D is possibly TRBD1 (6 bases). Germline V CDR1 and CDR2: KGHDR, SFDVKD. V was trimmed by 8 bases and J by 1 base, leaving 10 bases between them. The CDR3 totals 13 residues. The CDR3 here is CATKDRRNTEAFF. DNA for the CDR3: TGTGCCACCAAAGACAGGAGGAACACTGAAGCTTTCTTT.